The clone carrying this TCR beta chain was counted ten times or more. The antigen is undetermined. RNA transcripts yielded amplified TCR beta CDR3 regions. The HTBI primer set served for first-round RT-PCR of the TCR CDR3. TCRdb recomputed calls from the multiplex PCR reads with MiXCR, one row per CDR3 protein. The profile shows around 380,000 distinct CDR3 sequences, roughly 13% of them singletons. The CDR3 is 14 amino acids. Trimming removed 2 bases from V and 7 bases from J, with 15 bases in between. Per germline, CDR1 SEHNR and CDR2 FQNEAQ (reference sequence). The sample originates from a study of T cells in Graves' hyperthyroidism and ophthalmopathy. Exclusion of patients followed from uncontrolled infection, other autoimmune disease, pregnancy or lactation. Fresh 10 ml peripheral blood yielded PBMCs. Whole-study results and caveats: Appearing also in blood were most of the thyroid clonotypes expanded above 0.001.

Input material: blood. The rearrangement joins TRBV7-9 to TRBJ2-7; perhaps D is TRBD1 or TRBD2 (5 bases each). This TCR was recovered from a man under 40 with Graves' hyperthyroidism that later progressed to Graves' ophthalmopathy. CDR3 sequence reads: CASSLQSGTREQYF. The CDR3 DNA follows: TGTGCCAGCAGCTTACAGTCCGGGACGCGAGAGCAGTACTTC. The entire variable domain, with the rest obtained from reference TRBV7-9 and TRBJ2-7, is as follows: DTGVSQNPRHKITKRGQNVTFRCDPISEHNRLYWYRQTLGQGPEFLTYFQNEAQLEKSRLLSDRFSAERPKGSFSTLEIQRTEQGDSAMYLCASSLQSGTREQYFGPGTRLTVT.